The entry below gives a single T cell receptor (beta chain) sequence along with its context. The data originate from a study of blood T cell repertoires in COVID-19. About the research overall: COVID-19 samples, acute and convalescent, were from the United States, Italy and Spain.

Methods used by the authors: Reference gene primer amplification gave nucleated cell count estimates. Data came from immunoSEQ multiplex PCR; TCRdb stores just in-frame clones and leaves some out. V and J calls and clone size are those listed in that table; D and trimming were worked out from the DNA. The sample comprises approximately 300,000 clones, more than 65% of which are singletons, and 15% to 19% rests with the top ten. V was pared by 6 bases and J by 5 bases, with 5 bases of the junction left unmatched. Germline CDR1 SGHNT, CDR2 YENEEA. This CDR3 spans 15 amino acids. Material for sequencing was peripheral blood. The clonotype was recovered from a person between 65 and 79 years old with COVID-19, enrolled during active disease. The gene calls are TRBV11-3 and TRBJ2-2, with TRBD2 identical over 11 bases. The CDR3 here is CASRTSGGVTGELFF. The CDR3, as DNA: TGTGCCAGCAGAACTAGCGGGGGTGTAACCGGGGAGCTGTTTTTT.